This TCR beta chain was sequenced for a study of glioma-infiltrating T cells after dendritic cell vaccination. The germline gives CDR1 SGHRS, CDR2 YFSETQ. The germline V and J ends were trimmed by 5 bases and 0 bases, with 20 bases remaining between them. The CDR3 runs 17 residues. Data came from immunoSEQ multiplex PCR; TCRdb stores just in-frame clones and leaves some out. Of 75,000 to 100,000 clones listed, about 80% were seen once; the top ten hold roughly 5.7%. The rearrangement joins TRBV5-1 to TRBJ1-1; maybe TRBD1 (6 bases). This TCR was sampled from a human donor with glioblastoma. The sequencing used blood, collected before dendritic cell vaccination. CDR3 coding DNA: TGCGCCAGCAGACAGAGAGAGAGACAGGTAATGAACACTGAAGCTTTCTTT. Its protein is CASRQRERQVMNTEAFF. The full variable domain, with the rest looked up from reference TRBV5-1 and TRBJ1-1, is KAGVTQTPRYLIKTRGQQVTLSCSPISGHRSVSWYQQTPGQGLQFLFEYFSETQRNKGNFPGRFSGRQFSNSRSEMNVSTLELGDSALYLCASRQRERQVMNTEAFFGQGTRLTVV.